The source of this TCR beta chain is a study of T cells in women clearing cervical HPV infection. Study-level background: Case blood was drawn a median about 150 days after lesion detection.

On this clone: The sequence runs out 3 residues before the end of the CDR3; the remainder is reconstructed from the germline J gene.

Genomic DNA, averaging around 1,200 ng per sample, yielded TCR beta CDR3 via immunoSEQ. Generated by immunoSEQ multiplex PCR, the TCRdb table keeps only in-frame clones and is missing some. The listing contains roughly 20,000 clones. The CDR3 length is 14 residues. CDR1 LNHDA and CDR2 SQIVND come from the germline V gene (reference sequence). Losses at the gene ends were 7 bases for V and 1 base for J; bases not matched to a gene: 4. The receptor's source is a woman aged 18 to 75 with a cervical HPV16 infection that either progressed to CIN3+ or cleared (not recorded which). The rearrangement links TRBV19 to TRBJ2-3; TRBD2 agrees at 8 bases. The sample comprised blood buffy coat. The CDR3 sequence is CASTRAGGTDTQYF. The part of the CDR3 DNA that was read is TGTGCCAGTACCCGAGCGGGGGGCACAGATACG. Using reference TRBV19 and TRBJ2-3 for the parts outside the CDR3, the full variable domain is DGGITQSPKYLFRKEGQNVTLSCEQNLNHDAMYWYRQDPGQGLRLIYYSQIVNDFQKGDIAEGYSVSREKKESFPLTVTSAQKNPTAFYLCASTRAGGTDTQYFGPGTRLTVL.